The T cell receptor (beta chain) under discussion was sequenced for a study of T-cell memory formation after mild COVID-19. The sample holds a few counts of this clonotype. From 5'RACE with constant-segment primers came TCR alpha and TCR beta cDNA libraries that carried sample barcodes and UMIs. Each CDR3 protein is one row after TCRdb ran MiXCR on the 5' RACE reads. Of just under 550,000 distinct CDR3 sequences in the sample, 20% are singletons; the top ten hold approximately 12%. J lost 7 bases, V lost 6 bases, and 21 bases had no gene match. The CDR3 covers 19 residues. Germline-derived CDR1 and CDR2 are SGHNT and YENEEA.

The chain recombines TRBV11-3 with TRBJ2-1; 10 nucleotides align to TRBD2. The sequence was collected from an adult woman who had mild COVID-19 (a few samples of this study predate the infection). Cell type and time point are not known. The material sequenced was PBMCs or a T cell subset sorted from them (not recorded which). The CDR3 reads CASRSLGLAEKGGYNEQFF. In nucleotides, the CDR3 is TGTGCCAGCAGGTCTCTCGGACTAGCGGAAAAAGGGGGTTATAATGAGCAGTTCTTC.